These T cell receptor beta chains were read from a single sample in a study of OX40 agonist ivuxolimab in advanced cancers. The assay was immunoSEQ multiplex PCR, and TCRdb's table has in-frame clones only and misses some. Among more than 30,000 clones, approximately 86% were seen once, and the ten largest hold roughly 31%. Sequenced here: CD4+ or CD8+ T cells sorted from blood, sampled in a trial of the OX40 agonist ivuxolimab. Receptor source: an adult with an advanced solid tumor such as melanoma, head and neck, liver or kidney cancer. Each CDR3 is given with its conserved first and last residue. D genes are given only for firm matches. Size is omitted from some rows. Given values are once, few, many or a class for expanded clones.

CDR3aa: CASSLGAGGLGEQYF
CDR3nt: TGTGCCAGCAGCTTGGGAGCGGGAGGGCTAGGAGAGCAGTACTTC
j_gene: TRBJ2-7
abundance: -
d_gene: TRBD2
v_gene: TRBV11-3

CDR3aa: CASSKRQGIEEQYF
CDR3nt: TGTGCCAGCAGTAAAAGACAGGGGATAGAAGAGCAGTACTTC
j_gene: TRBJ2-7
abundance: -
d_gene: TRBD1
v_gene: TRBV2

CDR3aa: CASSSSSYNEQFF
CDR3nt: TGTGCCAGCAGCTCGAGCTCCTACAATGAGCAGTTCTTC
j_gene: TRBJ2-1
abundance: -
d_gene: -
v_gene: TRBV7-6

CDR3aa: CASTLPSGAYEQYF
CDR3nt: TGTGCCAGCACGTTGCCTAGCGGGGCCTACGAGCAGTACTTC
j_gene: TRBJ2-7
abundance: few
d_gene: TRBD2
v_gene: TRBV6-1

CDR3aa: CASSESTWTANNEQFF
CDR3nt: TGCGCCAGCAGTGAGTCGACCTGGACAGCCAACAATGAGCAGTTCTTC
j_gene: TRBJ2-1
abundance: -
d_gene: -
v_gene: TRBV10-1

CDR3aa: CASSQDVRSQGLHEQYF
CDR3nt: TGCGCCAGCAGCCAAGATGTTAGGTCCCAGGGTCTACACGAGCAGTACTTC
j_gene: TRBJ2-7
abundance: -
d_gene: -
v_gene: TRBV4-3

CDR3aa: CASSYLLAREQFF
CDR3nt: TGTGCCAGCAGTTACCTACTAGCGAGGGAGCAGTTCTTC
j_gene: TRBJ2-1
abundance: -
d_gene: TRBD2
v_gene: TRBV6-5

CDR3aa: CASSRTSESSYEQYF
CDR3nt: TGTGCCAGCAGCCGGACTAGCGAAAGCTCCTACGAGCAGTACTTC
j_gene: TRBJ2-7
abundance: few
d_gene: TRBD2
v_gene: TRBV7-9

CDR3aa: CASSFTLGQRNYGYTF
CDR3nt: TGTGCCAGCAGCTTCACTCTGGGGCAGAGAAACTATGGCTACACCTTC
j_gene: TRBJ1-2
abundance: -
d_gene: -
v_gene: TRBV5-6

CDR3aa: CASSIADPYEQYF
CDR3nt: TGTGCCAGCAGTATAGCAGACCCCTACGAGCAGTACTTC
j_gene: TRBJ2-7
abundance: -
d_gene: -
v_gene: TRBV11-1

CDR3aa: CASSFGTGTLRNYGYTF
CDR3nt: TGTGCCAGCAGCTTTGGGACAGGGACCCTCCGAAACTATGGCTACACCTTC
j_gene: TRBJ1-2
abundance: few
d_gene: TRBD1
v_gene: TRBV5-4

CDR3aa: CASSSLGGQETQYF
CDR3nt: TGTGCCAGCAGTTCCCTAGGCGGGCAAGAGACCCAGTACTTC
j_gene: TRBJ2-5
abundance: -
d_gene: -
v_gene: TRBV27

CDR3aa: CASSEESSTGVETQYF
CDR3nt: TGTGCCAGCAGTGAAGAGAGCTCGACAGGGGTAGAGACCCAGTACTTC
j_gene: TRBJ2-5
abundance: -
d_gene: TRBD1
v_gene: TRBV6-1

CDR3aa: CASSFGGNTEAFF
CDR3nt: TGTGCCAGCAGCTTCGGAGGAAACACTGAAGCTTTCTTT
j_gene: TRBJ1-1
abundance: -
d_gene: -
v_gene: TRBV7-9

CDR3aa: CASSLGQGVYEQYF
CDR3nt: TGTGCCAGCAGCTTGGGACAGGGAGTCTACGAGCAGTACTTC
j_gene: TRBJ2-7
abundance: -
d_gene: TRBD1
v_gene: TRBV7-2

CDR3aa: CASSLGPVRNIQYF
CDR3nt: TGTGCCAGCAGCTTAGGCCCAGTACGAAACATTCAGTACTTC
j_gene: TRBJ2-4
abundance: few
d_gene: -
v_gene: TRBV11-2

CDR3aa: CASSLRQGSYEQYF
CDR3nt: TGTGCCAGCAGCTTGCGTCAGGGGTCCTACGAGCAGTACTTC
j_gene: TRBJ2-7
abundance: -
d_gene: -
v_gene: TRBV5-4

CDR3aa: CASSQSSVPEQFF
CDR3nt: TGTGCCAGCAGCCAGAGTAGCGTTCCTGAGCAGTTCTTC
j_gene: TRBJ2-1
abundance: -
d_gene: -
v_gene: TRBV14

CDR3aa: CASSGGTSRPYEQYF
CDR3nt: TGTGCCAGCAGTGGAGGGACTAGCAGACCCTACGAGCAGTACTTC
j_gene: TRBJ2-7
abundance: few
d_gene: TRBD2
v_gene: TRBV25-1

CDR3aa: CASSHGQGVGEKLFF
CDR3nt: TGCGCCAGCAGCCACGGACAGGGGGTGGGGGAAAAACTGTTTTTT
j_gene: TRBJ1-4
abundance: -
d_gene: TRBD1
v_gene: TRBV4-1

CDR3aa: CSARTVENTEAFF
CDR3nt: TGCAGCGCCAGGACAGTCGAGAACACTGAAGCTTTCTTT
j_gene: TRBJ1-1
abundance: -
d_gene: -
v_gene: TRBV29-1

CDR3aa: CEGPLSYNEQFF
CDR3nt: TGTGAGGGGCCTCTCTCCTACAATGAGCAGTTCTTC
j_gene: TRBJ2-1
abundance: -
d_gene: -
v_gene: TRBV5-4

CDR3aa: CASSLGPSGMPEQYF
CDR3nt: TGCGCCAGCAGCTTGGGGCCTAGCGGGATGCCCGAGCAGTACTTC
j_gene: TRBJ2-7
abundance: -
d_gene: TRBD2
v_gene: TRBV5-1

CDR3aa: CASSGYHGQPQHF
CDR3nt: TGTGCCAGCAGCGGGTATCACGGTCAGCCCCAGCATTTT
j_gene: TRBJ1-5
abundance: -
d_gene: -
v_gene: TRBV9

CDR3aa: CASSRAQGAYTEAFF
CDR3nt: TGTGCCAGCTCGCGGGCACAGGGGGCGTACACTGAAGCTTTCTTT
j_gene: TRBJ1-1
abundance: -
d_gene: TRBD1
v_gene: TRBV18

CDR3aa: CASSPRKAGGSYEQYF
CDR3nt: TGTGCCAGCAGCCCCCGTAAAGCGGGAGGCTCCTACGAGCAGTACTTC
j_gene: TRBJ2-7
abundance: -
d_gene: TRBD2
v_gene: TRBV11-2

CDR3aa: CASSSRPVNTEAFF
CDR3nt: TGTGCCAGCAGTTCCCGGCCGGTGAACACTGAAGCTTTCTTT
j_gene: TRBJ1-1
abundance: -
d_gene: -
v_gene: TRBV27

CDR3aa: CASSFSTRIGGNEQYF
CDR3nt: TGTGCCAGCAGCTTCTCGACCCGAATTGGGGGGAACGAGCAGTACTTC
j_gene: TRBJ2-7
abundance: -
d_gene: -
v_gene: TRBV5-4

CDR3aa: CASSQYRVAGELFF
CDR3nt: TGTGCCAGCAGCCAATACAGGGTTGCCGGGGAGCTGTTTTTT
j_gene: TRBJ2-2
abundance: few
d_gene: -
v_gene: TRBV14

CDR3aa: CASSIDPSGDYNEQFF
CDR3nt: TGTGCCAGTAGTATAGATCCTAGCGGGGACTACAATGAGCAGTTCTTC
j_gene: TRBJ2-1
abundance: -
d_gene: TRBD2
v_gene: TRBV19

CDR3aa: CASSLSRRGNQPQHF
CDR3nt: TGTGCCAGCAGTTTATCACGGAGGGGCAATCAGCCCCAGCATTTT
j_gene: TRBJ1-5
abundance: -
d_gene: -
v_gene: TRBV27

CDR3aa: CASTRIRRSSLSGNQPQHF
CDR3nt: TGTGCCAGCACCCGAATTCGTCGGTCTAGTTTGAGTGGCAATCAGCCCCAGCATTTT
j_gene: TRBJ1-5
abundance: few
d_gene: -
v_gene: TRBV28

CDR3aa: CAWRKRGGYYQPQHF
CDR3nt: TGTGCCTGGAGGAAAAGGGGGGGTTACTATCAGCCCCAGCATTTT
j_gene: TRBJ1-5
abundance: -
d_gene: -
v_gene: TRBV30

CDR3aa: CASSQGAGQPQHF
CDR3nt: TGTGCCAGCAGTCAGGGGGCCGGACAGCCCCAGCATTTT
j_gene: TRBJ1-5
abundance: -
d_gene: TRBD1
v_gene: TRBV28

CDR3aa: CASSIDLNRARGSEQFF
CDR3nt: TGTGCCAGTAGTATAGATCTTAACAGGGCGCGGGGGAGTGAGCAGTTCTTC
j_gene: TRBJ2-1
abundance: -
d_gene: -
v_gene: TRBV19

CDR3aa: CASSLPDRGVEQYF
CDR3nt: TGTGCCAGCAGCTTACCTGACAGGGGCGTAGAGCAGTACTTC
j_gene: TRBJ2-7
abundance: -
d_gene: TRBD1
v_gene: TRBV7-6

CDR3aa: CAAKTETYEQYF
CDR3nt: TGTGCCGCTAAAACAGAGACCTACGAGCAGTACTTC
j_gene: TRBJ2-7
abundance: -
d_gene: -
v_gene: TRBV2

CDR3aa: CASSDTLGGTYEQYF
CDR3nt: TGCGCCAGCAGTGATACTCTAGGGGGGACCTACGAGCAGTACTTC
j_gene: TRBJ2-7
abundance: few
d_gene: -
v_gene: TRBV10-2

CDR3aa: CSVEQGLNQPQHF
CDR3nt: TGCAGCGTTGAACAGGGACTCAATCAGCCCCAGCATTTT
j_gene: TRBJ1-5
abundance: -
d_gene: -
v_gene: TRBV29-1

CDR3aa: CASSLVNGGANTEAFF
CDR3nt: TGTGCCAGCAGCTTAGTAAACGGGGGGGCGAACACTGAAGCTTTCTTT
j_gene: TRBJ1-1
abundance: -
d_gene: -
v_gene: TRBV7-8

CDR3aa: CASSLDGGFGEADTQYF
CDR3nt: TGTGCCAGCAGCTTAGACGGGGGGTTTGGGGAAGCAGATACGCAGTATTTT
j_gene: TRBJ2-3
abundance: -
d_gene: TRBD2
v_gene: TRBV11-2

CDR3aa: CASSTVQGPNTEAFF
CDR3nt: TGTGCCAGTAGTACGGTACAGGGGCCGAACACTGAAGCTTTCTTT
j_gene: TRBJ1-1
abundance: -
d_gene: TRBD1
v_gene: TRBV19